This T cell receptor beta chain came from a study of ipilimumab plus nivolumab after autologous stem cell transplantation (dated by TCRdb to the early 2020s). A note on the overall study: The median number of doses received by trial patients was four or five for ipilimumab and 7 to 9 for nivolumab. Primary refractory and relapsed disease were included in the DLBCL cohort, with 18-month progression-free survival of around 86% and 29%, respectively. Patients undergoing autologous transplant for high-risk diffuse large B cell lymphoma, mature T cell lymphoma, or multiple myeloma were enrolled in the trial. The intent-to-treat population of the trial consisted of about 34 patients. The research as a whole found: According to the authors, a biologic rationale for studying the approach further came from T cell receptor repertoire, regulatory T cell phenotype and gut microbiota profiles. Combined checkpoint inhibition as post-transplant consolidation was concluded by the authors to appear tolerable.

With regard to this clone: This receptor's antigen is unknown. The record has no base qualities; no much larger clone is one base away.

The method was the immunoSEQ multiplex PCR assay. Not all clones reach the TCRdb copy of this immuneACCESS table, which keeps in-frame sequences only. Checked studies attribute under half of the gap to unresolved V genes and leave the rest unexplained. The table for this sample lists roughly 25,000 clones; 86% of them were counted only once. Clones ranked in the top ten supply 5.2% of the sample. Starting 14 to 28 days after the autologous transplant, patients began checkpoint therapy, which included ipilimumab at 1 mg/kg intravenously on day 1 of selected weeks. Nivolumab was given at 3 mg/kg intravenously on day 1 of weeks 1, 4, 7, 10, and every two weeks through week 26. Combined checkpoint inhibition with ipilimumab and nivolumab as consolidation after autologous stem cell transplantation was tested in a Phase Ib clinical trial. This specimen was PBMCs, taken in a trial of ipilimumab plus nivolumab as post-transplant consolidation. The sequence was obtained from a male donor with diffuse large B-cell lymphoma.

The DNA sequence is as follows: TGTGCCAGCAGCGGCGCCGGGACAGCCGTATACGAGCAGTACTTC. This yields the protein CASSGAGTAVYEQYF. This chain is built from TRBV5-4 and TRBJ2-7; TRBD1 fits 7 bases in the junction. Looking up the germline V gene (reference sequence) yields CDR1 SGHNT and CDR2 YYREEE. Clipping removes 4 bases from V and 4 bases from J, with 11 as the unmatched junction base count. From cysteine to phenylalanine, the CDR3 is 15 amino acids long. Only the CDR3 DNA is retained, 45 bases long and in frame from the first base.